This entry is about one TCR beta chain. Data came from immunoSEQ multiplex PCR; TCRdb stores just in-frame clones and leaves some out. The data show about 710,000 clones, with around 77% seen just once and about 1.7% held by the top ten. The source of the sample is a study of shared clonotypes between healthy human individuals. V shed 7 bases and J shed 0 bases, with 13 bases lying between them. Germline V lookup: CDR1 MDHEN, CDR2 SYDVKM. The CDR3 covers 15 residues. The sequence came from a woman aged 30 to 39 in good health. The sample taken for sequencing was memory CD4+ T cells sorted from blood. Subset in this sample: CD45RA-negative fraction. J is TRBJ1-3 and V is TRBV28; D uncertain. The CDR3 DNA sequence: TGTGCCAGCACCCTGGGCCCAACCTCTGGAAACACCATATATTTT. Amino acids: CASTLGPTSGNTIYF.